Included here is one T cell receptor beta chain sequence, with context. Its antigen remains unidentified. Authors' methods: ImmunoSEQ supplied junction-only sequences lacking quality scores, so filtering was different. Data came from immunoSEQ multiplex PCR; TCRdb stores just in-frame clones and leaves some out. V and J calls and clone size come straight from that table; D and trimming were deduced from the DNA. The top ten clones hold 0.14% of a sample with about 2.4 million clones, just over 90% of them seen once. This record belongs to a study of shared clonotypes between healthy human individuals. Study-level background: Each donor contributed plates that comprised three CD4 naive, three CD4 memory, two CD8 naive and one CD8 memory. Study conclusions and caveats: Memory subsets had estimated richness that was generally smaller than that of naive subsets.

This CDR3 region has 12 residues. Germline V CDR1 and CDR2: SQVTM, ANQGSEA. V trimming: 6 bases; J trimming: 2 bases; junction bases outside the gene matches: 3. This sequence was found in a man younger than 30 in good health. V is TRBV29-1 and J is TRBJ1-2; 7 positions agree with TRBD1. The specimen sequenced was naive CD4+ T cells sorted from blood. Subset given: CD45RA+ positively selected. The CDR3 sequence: CSVEQGNYGYTF. As DNA, the CDR3 is TGCAGCGTAGAACAGGGGAACTATGGCTACACCTTC.